These T cell receptor beta chains were read from a single sample in a study of cytomegalovirus exposure and HLA in healthy donors. Libraries were prepared by immunoSEQ multiplex PCR; TCRdb keeps only in-frame clonotypes and omits some of them. Altogether 170,000 or so clones are present, 80% to 85% being singletons, with the ten largest covering 1.5% to 2.5%. Specimen: PBMCs. The source of these receptors is a man in his late teens or twenties in good health and CMV-seronegative. Both conserved end residues are part of each CDR3. Fields, in order: D gene, V gene, J gene, clone size, CDR3 DNA, CDR3 protein. A D gene is named only where the DNA matches it firmly. Size tells how often a clone was seen (once, few, many) or the class of an expanded clone, and some rows leave it out.

D: TRBD1
V: TRBV7-9
J: TRBJ1-1
size: -
DNA: TGTGCCAGCGCGAAACAGGGGGAGCCTGAAGCTTTCTTT
CDR3: CASAKQGEPEAFF

D: -
V: TRBV15
J: TRBJ2-5
size: -
DNA: TGTGCCACCAGCATGCGGGACCATTTCGTCGAGACCCAGTACTTC
CDR3: CATSMRDHFVETQYF

D: TRBD2
V: TRBV7-3
J: TRBJ2-2
size: -
DNA: TGTGCCAGCAGCAGGACTAGCGTGTCCGGGGAGCTGTTTTTT
CDR3: CASSRTSVSGELFF

D: TRBD2
V: TRBV27
J: TRBJ2-3
size: -
DNA: TGTGCCAGCAGTTTCGGAACTAGCGGCACAGATACGCAGTATTTT
CDR3: CASSFGTSGTDTQYF

D: TRBD1
V: TRBV10-3
J: TRBJ2-7
size: -
DNA: TGTGCCATCAGTGAGTGGGTCGACAGGGGCTTCAGCGAGCAGTACTTC
CDR3: CAISEWVDRGFSEQYF

D: -
V: TRBV6-6
J: TRBJ2-7
size: -
DNA: TGTGCCAGCAGCGCCAGGGGGCGGGAGTGGGACGAGCAGTACTTC
CDR3: CASSARGREWDEQYF

D: TRBD2
V: TRBV4-3
J: TRBJ2-7
size: once
DNA: TGCGCCAGCAGCCAAGATTCCGTGCGCGGGAGCTCCTACGAGCAGTACTTC
CDR3: CASSQDSVRGSSYEQYF

D: TRBD1
V: TRBV7-9
J: TRBJ1-5
size: -
DNA: TGTTCCAGCAGCCCCTCGGACAGGAGCAATCAGCCCCAGCATTTT
CDR3: CSSSPSDRSNQPQHF

D: -
V: TRBV2
J: TRBJ1-1
size: -
DNA: TGTGCCAGCAGTGACTTCTCAAGCGGGGGGTTTACTGAAGCTTTCTTT
CDR3: CASSDFSSGGFTEAFF

D: TRBD2
V: TRBV5-1
J: TRBJ2-2
size: -
DNA: TGCGCCAGCAGCCCGGGACTAGCGGGAGAGGAGGACGGGGAGCTGTTTTTT
CDR3: CASSPGLAGEEDGELFF

D: -
V: TRBV9
J: TRBJ2-2
size: -
DNA: TGTGCCAGCAGCGTAGATCACCAGGTCACCGGGGAGCTGTTTTTT
CDR3: CASSVDHQVTGELFF

D: TRBD2
V: TRBV11-2
J: TRBJ2-5
size: -
DNA: TGTGCCAGCAGCCCAGGACTAGCGGGAGGGCCGAGGGAGACCCAGTACTTC
CDR3: CASSPGLAGGPRETQYF

D: TRBD1
V: TRBV10-3
J: TRBJ1-1
size: -
DNA: TGTGCCATCAGTGATTCAGGGGGGAACACTGAAGCTTTCTTT
CDR3: CAISDSGGNTEAFF

D: TRBD1
V: TRBV5-1
J: TRBJ1-5
size: -
DNA: TGCGCCAGCAGCTTGGGGGGGACAGGGGGCAGGCAGCCCCAGCATTTT
CDR3: CASSLGGTGGRQPQHF

D: -
V: TRBV28
J: TRBJ2-7
size: -
DNA: TGTGCCAGCAGTTCCATTATCCTAGCGCCCTACGAGCAGTACTTC
CDR3: CASSSIILAPYEQYF

D: -
V: TRBV4-2
J: TRBJ1-3
size: -
DNA: TGTGCCAGCAGCCAAGATTACAGCCTCTCTGGAAACACCATATATTTT
CDR3: CASSQDYSLSGNTIYF

D: -
V: TRBV5-8
J: TRBJ2-7
size: -
DNA: TGTGCCAGCAGCCGTCCGGGGTACGAGCAGTACTTC
CDR3: CASSRPGYEQYF

D: TRBD1
V: TRBV6-5
J: TRBJ2-7
size: few
DNA: TGTGCCAGCAGCCCCGGGACAGGGACCCCCTACGAGCAGTACTTC
CDR3: CASSPGTGTPYEQYF

D: -
V: TRBV14
J: TRBJ2-7
size: few
DNA: TGTGCCAGCAGCCAAACAGGGTTGGAGCAGTACTTC
CDR3: CASSQTGLEQYF

D: TRBD1
V: TRBV5-1
J: TRBJ2-2
size: -
DNA: TGCGCCAGCAGCTTGACCCTCACAGGGGGTCAGGGCACCGGGGAGCTGTTTTTT
CDR3: CASSLTLTGGQGTGELFF

D: -
V: TRBV6-5
J: TRBJ1-5
size: once
DNA: TGTGCCAGCAGTTACGTGGCGACAGCGAATCAGCCCCAGCATTTT
CDR3: CASSYVATANQPQHF

D: -
V: TRBV30
J: TRBJ1-3
size: -
DNA: TGTGCCTGGGGAGGGGGAAACACCATATATTTT
CDR3: CAWGGGNTIYF

D: TRBD2
V: TRBV19
J: TRBJ2-7
size: -
DNA: TGTGCCAGTAGTCCCGGGACTAGCGGTACCTACGAGCAGTACTTC
CDR3: CASSPGTSGTYEQYF

D: TRBD1
V: TRBV6-5
J: TRBJ1-6
size: -
DNA: TGTGCCAGCAGTTACAGGGGGCAAGGGGATTCACCCCTCCACTTT
CDR3: CASSYRGQGDSPLHF

D: TRBD1
V: TRBV7-9
J: TRBJ2-1
size: -
DNA: TGTGCCAGCAGCTTCGGGACAGCCGGAATTGAGCAGTTCTTC
CDR3: CASSFGTAGIEQFF

D: -
V: TRBV5-8
J: TRBJ2-1
size: -
DNA: TGTGCCAGCAGCTGGCTAACAGGGAATGAGCAGTTCTTC
CDR3: CASSWLTGNEQFF

D: -
V: TRBV7-3
J: TRBJ2-3
size: few
DNA: TGTGCCAGCAGCTTAATGGGACAAATCACAGATACGCAGTATTTT
CDR3: CASSLMGQITDTQYF

D: -
V: TRBV5-1
J: TRBJ1-6
size: -
DNA: TGCGCCAGCAGCTTGGGAGGGTCTGTCTCTGGTTCACCCCTCCACTTT
CDR3: CASSLGGSVSGSPLHF

D: -
V: TRBV7-9
J: TRBJ2-7
size: -
DNA: TGTGCCAGCACCAGGACAGAGCTATACGAGCAGTACTTC
CDR3: CASTRTELYEQYF

D: -
V: TRBV10-3
J: TRBJ1-2
size: -
DNA: TGTGCCATCAGTGAGGGGCGGGACTATGGCTACACCTTC
CDR3: CAISEGRDYGYTF

D: TRBD1
V: TRBV19
J: TRBJ1-5
size: -
DNA: TGTGCCAGCACCAGGGGGGACGGTCGGAGTATTAGCAATCAGCCCCAGCATTTT
CDR3: CASTRGDGRSISNQPQHF

D: TRBD2
V: TRBV5-1
J: TRBJ2-1
size: -
DNA: TGCGCCAGCAGTTTAACGGGAGGGCTCTACAATGAGCAGTTCTTC
CDR3: CASSLTGGLYNEQFF

D: -
V: TRBV7-2
J: TRBJ2-1
size: -
DNA: TGTGCCAGCAGCCTAGAGTCTAGCTCCTACAATGAGCAGTTCTTC
CDR3: CASSLESSSYNEQFF

D: -
V: TRBV18
J: TRBJ2-7
size: -
DNA: TGTGCCAGCTCCCCCCAATTGGCAGGGTCGAATGGCGAGCAGTACTTC
CDR3: CASSPQLAGSNGEQYF

D: -
V: TRBV11-2
J: TRBJ1-2
size: once
DNA: TGTGCCAGCAGCCCCACTCAGGGGTTCCGCTATGGCTACACCTTC
CDR3: CASSPTQGFRYGYTF

D: -
V: TRBV5-4
J: TRBJ2-5
size: -
DNA: TGTGCCAGCAGCTTGGTGCAGAGGGAGACCCAGTACTTC
CDR3: CASSLVQRETQYF

D: -
V: TRBV28
J: TRBJ1-3
size: once
DNA: TGTGCCAGCAGTCTAGGGTCGGGAGGAAACACCATATATTTT
CDR3: CASSLGSGGNTIYF

D: TRBD1
V: TRBV9
J: TRBJ1-6
size: -
DNA: TGTGCCAGCAGCAGCCGACAGGGCCCGAATTCACCCCTCCACTTT
CDR3: CASSSRQGPNSPLHF

D: -
V: TRBV19
J: TRBJ2-7
size: -
DNA: TGTGCCAGTAGTATAGGGGGACTCGCCTACGAGCAGTACTTC
CDR3: CASSIGGLAYEQYF

D: TRBD1
V: TRBV2
J: TRBJ2-7
size: -
DNA: TGTGCCAGCAGCCCCCGGGACAGGGTTAACGAGCAGTACTTC
CDR3: CASSPRDRVNEQYF

D: -
V: TRBV7-2
J: TRBJ1-5
size: -
DNA: TGTGCCAGCAGCTTAGCTAGTAGCAATCAGCCCCAGCATTTT
CDR3: CASSLASSNQPQHF

D: -
V: TRBV25-1
J: TRBJ2-5
size: few
DNA: TGTGCCAGCAGTGAATATGGCAGGGAGGCGGGTGAGACCCAGTACTTC
CDR3: CASSEYGREAGETQYF

D: -
V: TRBV9
J: TRBJ1-2
size: few
DNA: TGTGCCAGCAGCGTAGTTGGAGGGCCCTATGGCTACACCTTC
CDR3: CASSVVGGPYGYTF

D: -
V: TRBV5-8
J: TRBJ1-5
size: -
DNA: TGTGCCGGCAGAGGGGGATATAGCAATCAGCCCCAGCATTTT
CDR3: CAGRGGYSNQPQHF

D: -
V: TRBV2
J: TRBJ2-1
size: -
DNA: TGTGCCAGCAGCGACCTTCGAGGAAATGAGCAGTTCTTC
CDR3: CASSDLRGNEQFF

D: TRBD1
V: TRBV6-1
J: TRBJ1-2
size: -
DNA: TGTGCCAGCGCCAGGGGGGAAATGGTTGGCTACACCTTC
CDR3: CASARGEMVGYTF